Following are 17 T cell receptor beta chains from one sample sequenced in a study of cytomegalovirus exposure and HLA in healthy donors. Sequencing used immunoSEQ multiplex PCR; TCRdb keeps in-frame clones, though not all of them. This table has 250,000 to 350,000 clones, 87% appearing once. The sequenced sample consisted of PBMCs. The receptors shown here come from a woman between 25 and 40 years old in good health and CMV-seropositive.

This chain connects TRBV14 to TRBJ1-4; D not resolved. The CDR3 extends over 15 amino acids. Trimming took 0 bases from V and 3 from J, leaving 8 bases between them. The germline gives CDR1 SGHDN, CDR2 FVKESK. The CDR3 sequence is CASSQDHGPNEKLFF. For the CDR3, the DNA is TGTGCCAGCAGCCAAGATCATGGACCTAATGAAAAACTGTTTTTT. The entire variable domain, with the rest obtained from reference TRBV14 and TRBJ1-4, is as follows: EAGVTQFPSHSVIEKGQTVTLRCDPISGHDNLYWYRRVMGKEIKFLLHFVKESKQDESGMPNNRFLAERTGGTYSTLKVQPAELEDSGVYFCASSQDHGPNEKLFFGSGTQLSVL.

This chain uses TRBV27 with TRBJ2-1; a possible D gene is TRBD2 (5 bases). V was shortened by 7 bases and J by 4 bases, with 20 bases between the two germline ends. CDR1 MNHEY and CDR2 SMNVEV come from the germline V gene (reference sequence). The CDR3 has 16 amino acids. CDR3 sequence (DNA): TGTGCCAGCATCAAAAAGGGAGACTATGTGTACAATGAGCAGTTCTTC. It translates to CASIKKGDYVYNEQFF.

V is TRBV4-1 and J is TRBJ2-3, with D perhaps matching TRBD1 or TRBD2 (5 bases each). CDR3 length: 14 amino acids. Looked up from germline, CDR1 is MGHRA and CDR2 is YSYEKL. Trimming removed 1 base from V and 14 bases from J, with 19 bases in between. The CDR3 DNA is TGCGCCAGCAGCCAAGGTTCCGGGACCCCATCGCCGTATTTT. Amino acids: CASSQGSGTPSPYF.

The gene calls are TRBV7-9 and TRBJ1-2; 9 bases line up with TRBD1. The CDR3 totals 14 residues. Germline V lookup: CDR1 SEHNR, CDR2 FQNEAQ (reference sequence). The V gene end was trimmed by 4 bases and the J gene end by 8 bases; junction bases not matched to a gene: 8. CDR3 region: CASSYGQGLIGYTF. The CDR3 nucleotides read TGTGCCAGCAGCTACGGACAGGGGCTCATCGGCTACACCTTC.

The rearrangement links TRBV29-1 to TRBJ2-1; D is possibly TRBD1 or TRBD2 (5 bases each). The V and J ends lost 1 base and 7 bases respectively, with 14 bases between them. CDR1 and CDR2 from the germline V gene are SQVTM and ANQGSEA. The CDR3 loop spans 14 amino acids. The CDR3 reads CSVEGDHSGNEQFF. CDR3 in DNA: TGCAGCGTTGAAGGGGACCATTCGGGGAATGAGCAGTTCTTC.

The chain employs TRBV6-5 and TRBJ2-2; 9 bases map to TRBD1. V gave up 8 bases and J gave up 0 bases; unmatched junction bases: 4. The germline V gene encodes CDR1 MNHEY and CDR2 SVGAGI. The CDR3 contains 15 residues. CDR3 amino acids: CASEDRGTNTGELFF. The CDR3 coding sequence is TGTGCCAGCGAGGACAGGGGCACGAACACCGGGGAGCTGTTTTTT.

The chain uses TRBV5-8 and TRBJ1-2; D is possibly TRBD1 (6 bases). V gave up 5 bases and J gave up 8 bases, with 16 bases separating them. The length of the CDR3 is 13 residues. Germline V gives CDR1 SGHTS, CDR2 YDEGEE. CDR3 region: CASRRDRYQGYTF. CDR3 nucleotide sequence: TGTGCCAGCAGACGCGACAGGTATCAAGGCTACACCTTC.

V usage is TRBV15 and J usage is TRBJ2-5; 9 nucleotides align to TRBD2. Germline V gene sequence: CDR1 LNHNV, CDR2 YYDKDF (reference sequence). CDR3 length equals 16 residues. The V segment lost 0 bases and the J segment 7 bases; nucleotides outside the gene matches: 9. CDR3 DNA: TGTGCCACCAGCAGAGATCGGGCGGGGGGGCTAACGACCCAGTACTTC. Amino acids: CATSRDRAGGLTTQYF.

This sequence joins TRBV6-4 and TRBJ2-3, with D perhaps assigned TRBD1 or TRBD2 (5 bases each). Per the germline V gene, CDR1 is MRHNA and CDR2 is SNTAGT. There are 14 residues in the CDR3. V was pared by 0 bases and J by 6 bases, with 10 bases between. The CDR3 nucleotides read TGTGCCAGCAGTGACTCCGGGACCGCGGATACGCAGTATTTT. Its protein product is CASSDSGTADTQYF.

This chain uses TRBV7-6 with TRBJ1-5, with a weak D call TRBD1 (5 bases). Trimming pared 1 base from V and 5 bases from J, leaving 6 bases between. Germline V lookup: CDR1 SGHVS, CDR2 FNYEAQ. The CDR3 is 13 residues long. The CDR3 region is CASSLVRDQPQHF. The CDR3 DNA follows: TGTGCCAGCAGCTTAGTCAGGGATCAGCCCCAGCATTTT. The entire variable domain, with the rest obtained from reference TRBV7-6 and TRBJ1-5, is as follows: GAGVSQSPRYKVTKRGQDVALRCDPISGHVSLYWYRQALGQGPEFLTYFNYEAQQDKSGLPNDRFSAERPEGSISTLTIQRTEQRDSAMYRCASSLVRDQPQHFGDGTRLSIL.

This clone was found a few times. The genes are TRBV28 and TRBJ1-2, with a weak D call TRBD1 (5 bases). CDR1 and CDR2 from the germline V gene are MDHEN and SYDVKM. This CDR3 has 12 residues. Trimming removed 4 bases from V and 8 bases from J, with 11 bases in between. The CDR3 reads CASSSGVKGYTF. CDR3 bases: TGTGCCAGCAGTTCGGGGGTGAAGGGCTACACCTTC.

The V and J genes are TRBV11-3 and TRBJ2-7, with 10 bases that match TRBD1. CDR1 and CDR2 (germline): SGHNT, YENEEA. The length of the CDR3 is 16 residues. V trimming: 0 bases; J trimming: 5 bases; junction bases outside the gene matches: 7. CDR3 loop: CASSLETGGSRDEQYF. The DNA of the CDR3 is TGTGCCAGCAGCTTAGAGACAGGGGGCTCTCGGGACGAGCAGTACTTC.

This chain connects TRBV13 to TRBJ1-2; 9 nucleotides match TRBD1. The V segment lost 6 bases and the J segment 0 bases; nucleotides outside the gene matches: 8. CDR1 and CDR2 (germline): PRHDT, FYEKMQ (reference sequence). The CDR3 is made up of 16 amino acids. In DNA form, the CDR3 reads TGTGCCAGCAGATCCGGGACAGGGATAGCTAACTATGGCTACACCTTC. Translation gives CASRSGTGIANYGYTF.

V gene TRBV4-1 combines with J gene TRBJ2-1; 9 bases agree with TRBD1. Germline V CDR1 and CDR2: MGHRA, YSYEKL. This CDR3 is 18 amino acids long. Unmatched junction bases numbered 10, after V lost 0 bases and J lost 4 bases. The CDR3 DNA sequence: TGCGCCAGCAGCCAAGATACCCCTGGGACAGGGACTTACAATGAGCAGTTCTTC. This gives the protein CASSQDTPGTGTYNEQFF.

Here the CDR3 DNA reads TGTGCCATCGCCCCGGGTGGCACTCCCTACGAGCAGTACTTC. Protein: CAIAPGGTPYEQYF. The gene calls are TRBV7-2 and TRBJ2-7; D is undetermined. Per germline, CDR1 SGHTA and CDR2 FQGNSA. CDR3 length: 14 residues. Trimming shortened V by 10 bases and J by 2 bases, and 18 bases separated the two germline ends.

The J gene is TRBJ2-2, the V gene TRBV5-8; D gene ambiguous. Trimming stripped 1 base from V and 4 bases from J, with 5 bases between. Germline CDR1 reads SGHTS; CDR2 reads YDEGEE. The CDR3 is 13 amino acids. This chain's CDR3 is CASSLRSTGELFF. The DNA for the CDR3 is TGTGCCAGCAGCTTGAGGAGCACCGGGGAGCTGTTTTTT.

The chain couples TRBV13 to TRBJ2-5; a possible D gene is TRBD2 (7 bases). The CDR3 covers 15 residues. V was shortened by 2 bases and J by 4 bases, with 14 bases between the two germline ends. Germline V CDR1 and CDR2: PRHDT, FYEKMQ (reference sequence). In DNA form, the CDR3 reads TGTGCCAGCAGCTTATCGGGGGGCGTGGGAGAGACCCAGTACTTC. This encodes CASSLSGGVGETQYF. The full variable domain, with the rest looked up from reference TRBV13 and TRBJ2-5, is AAGVIQSPRHLIKEKRETATLKCYPIPRHDTVYWYQQGPGQDPQFLISFYEKMQSDKGSIPDRFSAQQFSDYHSELNMSSLELGDSALYFCASSLSGGVGETQYFGPGTRLLVL.